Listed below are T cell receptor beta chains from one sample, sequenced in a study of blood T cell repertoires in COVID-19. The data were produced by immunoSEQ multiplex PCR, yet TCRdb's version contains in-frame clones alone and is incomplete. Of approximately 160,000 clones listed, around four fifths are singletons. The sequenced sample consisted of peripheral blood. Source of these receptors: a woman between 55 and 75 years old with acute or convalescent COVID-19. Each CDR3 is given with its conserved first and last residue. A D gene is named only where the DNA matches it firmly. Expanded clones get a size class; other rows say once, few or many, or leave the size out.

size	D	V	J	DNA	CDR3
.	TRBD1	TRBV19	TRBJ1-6	TGTGCCAGTAGTACCATCGGGACAGGCATCTTTTCACCCCTCCACTTT	CASSTIGTGIFSPLHF
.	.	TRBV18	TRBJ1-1	TGTGCCAGCTCACCTCCGAGAAGAGCGGGTACTGAAGCTTTCTTT	CASSPPRRAGTEAFF
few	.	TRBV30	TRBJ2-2	TGTGCCTGGAGGGGCGGGGGCCAAAACACCGGGGAGCTGTTTTTT	CAWRGGGQNTGELFF
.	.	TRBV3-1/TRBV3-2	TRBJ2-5	TGTGCCAGCAGCCAAGAAGGGACAAAAGAGACCCAGTACTTC	CASSQEGTKETQYF
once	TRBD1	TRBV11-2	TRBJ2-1	TGTGCCAGCAGCCCCCCTAAGGGGGCGAACAATGAGCAGTTCTTC	CASSPPKGANNEQFF
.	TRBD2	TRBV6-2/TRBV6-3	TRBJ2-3	TGTGCCAGCAGTTTCGGGAGCGGGGTTAGCACAGATACGCAGTATTTT	CASSFGSGVSTDTQYF
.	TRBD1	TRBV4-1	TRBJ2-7	TGCGCCAGCGACAGGGAAGGTGATCACGAGCAGTACTTC	CASDREGDHEQYF
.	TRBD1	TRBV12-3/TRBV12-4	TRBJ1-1	TGTGCCACCGGAGGGGGCCTCGAGTCTGAAGCTTTCTTT	CATGGGLESEAFF
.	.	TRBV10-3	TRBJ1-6	TGTGCCATCGGGACACCATGGCGGGATTCACCCCTCCACTTT	CAIGTPWRDSPLHF
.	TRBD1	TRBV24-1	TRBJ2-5	TGTGCCACCAGTGATGAGTCTTGGACAGGGGGAGCGACCCAGTACTTC	CATSDESWTGGATQYF
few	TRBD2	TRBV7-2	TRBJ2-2	TGTGCCAGCAGCGGGACTAGCGGGGGCACCGGGGAGCTGTTTTTT	CASSGTSGGTGELFF
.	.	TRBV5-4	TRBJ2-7	TGTGCCAGCAGCTTGACAAGCTACGAGCAGTACTTC	CASSLTSYEQYF
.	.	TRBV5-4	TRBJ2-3	TGTGCCAGCAGCACGGGGGGCGGGACAGATACGCAGTATTTT	CASSTGGGTDTQYF
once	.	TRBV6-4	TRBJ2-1	TGTGCCAGCAGTCCGGCCACCGGGGATGAGCAGTTCTTC	CASSPATGDEQFF
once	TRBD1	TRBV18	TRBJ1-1	TGTGCCAGCTCACAAAGGACAGGCGAGAACACTGAAGCTTTCTTT	CASSQRTGENTEAFF
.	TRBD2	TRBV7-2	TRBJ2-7	TGTGCCAGCAGCCTCATTCTAGCGGGGGGGCCCAACAGACTATACGGGCAGTACTTC	CASSLILAGGPNRLYGQYF
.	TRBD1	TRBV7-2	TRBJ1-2	TGTGCCAGCAGCTTGGGTTCGGGACAGGGGTTCGGCTACACCTTC	CASSLGSGQGFGYTF
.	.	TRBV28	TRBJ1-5	TGTGCCAGCAGTTTATCCGGTTATCAGCCCCAGCATTTT	CASSLSGYQPQHF
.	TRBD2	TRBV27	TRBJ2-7	TGTGCCAGCAGTTTAAGCGGGGGGCCGCCCTACGAGCAGTACTTC	CASSLSGGPPYEQYF
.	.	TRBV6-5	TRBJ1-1	TGTGCCAGCAGCTTTAATTATCAGGACACTGAAGCTTTCTTT	CASSFNYQDTEAFF
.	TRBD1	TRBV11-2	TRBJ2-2	TGTGCCAGCAGCTTAGTTGGACAGGGGCCTTTCACCGGGGAGCTGTTTTTT	CASSLVGQGPFTGELFF
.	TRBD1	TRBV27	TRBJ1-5	TGTGCCAGCAGGAGCGGGGACAGGCACTTGTGGCCCCAGCATTTT	CASRSGDRHLWPQHF
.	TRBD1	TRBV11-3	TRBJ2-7	TGTGCCAGCAGCTTAGATGGAACAGGGGGCCGCCACGAGCAGTACTTC	CASSLDGTGGRHEQYF
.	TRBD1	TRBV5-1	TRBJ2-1	TGCGCCAGCAGCACGCCCGGGACAGGGCCTTACAATGAGCAGTTCTTC	CASSTPGTGPYNEQFF
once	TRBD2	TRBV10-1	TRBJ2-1	TGCGCCAGCAGTGACATGGGACTAGCGGGGGCTCAAAGGGGCGATGAGCAGTTCTTC	CASSDMGLAGAQRGDEQFF
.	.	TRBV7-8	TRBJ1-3	TGTGCCAGCAGCTTAGGGGGGGGCGCGAATGGAAACACCATATATTTT	CASSLGGGANGNTIYF
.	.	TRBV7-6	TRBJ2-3	TGTGCCAGCAGCTTAGTAATAATCGTGGGTTCGGGGATTCGTAGCACAGATACGCAGTATTTT	CASSLVIIVGSGIRSTDTQYF
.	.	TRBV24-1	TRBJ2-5	TGTGCCACCAGTGATTTGGGGGCAGGGAAAGAGACCCAGTACTTC	CATSDLGAGKETQYF
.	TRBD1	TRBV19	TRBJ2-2	TGTGCCAGTAGTATAAGTGACAGGGTCCGGACCGGGGAGCTGTTTTTT	CASSISDRVRTGELFF
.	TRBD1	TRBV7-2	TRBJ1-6	TGTGCCAGCAGCCTAAGGCCCGGGACAGGGCCGTCGGGAAATTCACCCCTCCACTTT	CASSLRPGTGPSGNSPLHF
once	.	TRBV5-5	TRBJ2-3	TGTGCCAGCAGCTTGGACCAGGGCCCAGATACGCAGTATTTT	CASSLDQGPDTQYF
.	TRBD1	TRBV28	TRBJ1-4	TGTGCCAGCAGTTTCATGACAGGGATAAAAGAAAAACTGTTTTTT	CASSFMTGIKEKLFF
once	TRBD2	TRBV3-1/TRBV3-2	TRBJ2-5	TGTGCCAGCAGCCAAACGACTAGCGGGGGTGAGACCCAGTACTTC	CASSQTTSGGETQYF
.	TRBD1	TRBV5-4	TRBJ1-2	TGTGCCAGCAGCTACGAAACCCGGACAGGGGGATATGGCTACACCTTC	CASSYETRTGGYGYTF
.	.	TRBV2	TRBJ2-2	TGTGCCAGCAGTGTCAGGCAGGCGAACACCGGGGAGCTGTTTTTT	CASSVRQANTGELFF
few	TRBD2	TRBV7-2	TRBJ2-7	TGTGCCAGCAGCCACCGCTGGGGGGGTCAGAACGAGCAGTACTTC	CASSHRWGGQNEQYF
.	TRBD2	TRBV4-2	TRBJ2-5	TGTGCCAGCAGCCAAAGGACTAGCGGGGTCCTTGGGGAGACCCAGTACTTC	CASSQRTSGVLGETQYF
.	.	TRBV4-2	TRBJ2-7	TGTGCCAGCAGCCAACCAGGGTCCTACGAGCAGTACTTC	CASSQPGSYEQYF
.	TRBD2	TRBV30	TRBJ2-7	TGTGCCTGGAGTGAGTTTCTAGCGGGGGGGCTGAACGAGCAGTACTTC	CAWSEFLAGGLNEQYF
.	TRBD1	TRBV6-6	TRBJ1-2	TGTGCCAGCAGTGGGCGGACAGGGGTTTACTATGGCTACACCTTC	CASSGRTGVYYGYTF
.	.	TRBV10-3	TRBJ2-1	TGTGCCATCAACAAAGGGGCAGGCCCGAGGAATGAGCAGTTCTTC	CAINKGAGPRNEQFF
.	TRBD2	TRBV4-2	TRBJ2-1	TGTGCCAGCAGCCAACAGACCGGGACTAGTAGGAATGAGCAGTTCTTC	CASSQQTGTSRNEQFF
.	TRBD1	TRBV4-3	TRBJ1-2	TGCGCCAGCAGCCAAAGAGACAGGGGAGGAGGCTACACCTTC	CASSQRDRGGGYTF
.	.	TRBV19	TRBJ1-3	TGTGCCAGTACCGTAGCCGTGACAGACTCTGGAAACACCATATATTTT	CASTVAVTDSGNTIYF
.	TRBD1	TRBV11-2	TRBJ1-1	TGTGCCAGCAGCTTAGGGGGGGACAGGTACACTGAAGCTTTCTTT	CASSLGGDRYTEAFF
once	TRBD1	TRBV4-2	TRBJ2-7	TGTGCCAGCAGCTCCGGGACAGGGCCTTACTCCTACGAGCAGTACTTC	CASSSGTGPYSYEQYF
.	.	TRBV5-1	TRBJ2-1	TGCGCCAGCAGCTTGGACTCCCCCTACCTAAATGAGCAGTTCTTC	CASSLDSPYLNEQFF
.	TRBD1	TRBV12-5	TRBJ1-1	TGTGCTAGTGGCCTTGGGACAGGGGGCGGAAGCACTGAAGCTTTCTTT	CASGLGTGGGSTEAFF
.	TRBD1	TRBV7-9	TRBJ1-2	TGTGCCAGCAGCCGAGGGACAGTCCATAACTATGGCTACACCTTC	CASSRGTVHNYGYTF
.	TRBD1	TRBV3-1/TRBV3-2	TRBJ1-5	TGTGCCAGCAGCCAAGATGGGACAGGGGGCTTGAGCAATCAGCCCCAGCATTTT	CASSQDGTGGLSNQPQHF
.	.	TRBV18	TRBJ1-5	TGTGCCAGCTCACGGGGAGGTGATCAGCCCCAGCATTTT	CASSRGGDQPQHF
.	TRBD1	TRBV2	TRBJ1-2	TGTGCCAGCATGAAAGGACAGGGGGCTCTTAACTATGGCTACACCTTC	CASMKGQGALNYGYTF
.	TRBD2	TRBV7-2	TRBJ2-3	TGTGCCAGCAGCTTAGGAGGTAGCGGGGGTTGGGAAGATACGCAGTATTTT	CASSLGGSGGWEDTQYF
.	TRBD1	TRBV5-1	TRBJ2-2	TGCGCCACCACGACAGGGGGATTAAGCGGGGAGCTGTTTTTT	CATTTGGLSGELFF
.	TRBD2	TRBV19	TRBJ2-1	TGTGCCAGTAGTAGCCGGTTAGCGGGCGGTTCCAATGAGCAGTTCTTC	CASSSRLAGGSNEQFF